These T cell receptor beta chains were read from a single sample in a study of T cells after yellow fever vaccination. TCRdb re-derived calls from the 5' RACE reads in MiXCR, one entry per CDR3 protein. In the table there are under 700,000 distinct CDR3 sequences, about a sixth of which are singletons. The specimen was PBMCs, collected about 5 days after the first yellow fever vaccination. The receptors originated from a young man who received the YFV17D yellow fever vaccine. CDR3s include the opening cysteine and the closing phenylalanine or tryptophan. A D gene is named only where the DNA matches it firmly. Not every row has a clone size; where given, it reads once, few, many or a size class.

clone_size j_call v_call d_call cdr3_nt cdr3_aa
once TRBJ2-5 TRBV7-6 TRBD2 TGTGCCAGCAGACTGACTAGCGGGGCCCCCGTGGAGACCCAGTACTTC CASRLTSGAPVETQYF
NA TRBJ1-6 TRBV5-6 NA TGTGCCAGCAGCTTGGGGCGGGCCTATAATTCACCCCTCCACTTT CASSLGRAYNSPLHF
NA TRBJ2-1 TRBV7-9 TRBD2 TGTGCCAGCAGCATTAGCGGGGGTAGTGAGCAGTTCTTC CASSISGGSEQFF
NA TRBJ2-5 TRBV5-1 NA TGCGCCAGCAGCTTCCAGGGTATTGAACAAGAGACCCAGTACTTC CASSFQGIEQETQYF
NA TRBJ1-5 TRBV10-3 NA TGTGCCATCAGTGAGTCACGAGGGTTTCAGCCCCAGCATTTT CAISESRGFQPQHF
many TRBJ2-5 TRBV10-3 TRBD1 TGTGCCATCAGTGGGGCGGACAGGGGGCAAGAGACCCAGTACTTC CAISGADRGQETQYF
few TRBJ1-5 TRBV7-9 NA TGTGCCAGCAGCCCCTTAGGGGATCAGCCCCAGCATTTT CASSPLGDQPQHF
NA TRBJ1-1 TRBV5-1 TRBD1 TGCGCCAGCAGTGATAGTGCAGGGGGCACTGAAGCTTTCTTT CASSDSAGGTEAFF
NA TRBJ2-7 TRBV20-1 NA TGCAGTGCTAGACCCGGACTGATTCCCTACGAGCAGTACTTC CSARPGLIPYEQYF
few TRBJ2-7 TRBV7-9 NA TGTGCCAGCAGCCCCCCGAGGACAGCACCCTACGAGCAGTACTTC CASSPPRTAPYEQYF
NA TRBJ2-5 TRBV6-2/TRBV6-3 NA TGTGCCAGCACGCGGGGTCTGAAAGAGACCCAGTACTTC CASTRGLKETQYF
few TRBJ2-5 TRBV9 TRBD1 TGTGCCAGCAGCGACGGGACAGGGCCGTGGCAAGAGACCCAGTACTTC CASSDGTGPWQETQYF
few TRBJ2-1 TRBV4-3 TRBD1 TGCGCCAGCACCCGGGACAGCTACAACAATGAGCAGTTCTTC CASTRDSYNNEQFF
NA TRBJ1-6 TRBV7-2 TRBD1 TGTGCCAGCAGCTCGACAGGGTCTCCTAATTCACCCCTCCACTTT CASSSTGSPNSPLHF
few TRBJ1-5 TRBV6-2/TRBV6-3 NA TGTGCCAGCAGTTACAGGGTCGTTCAGCCCCAGCATTTT CASSYRVVQPQHF
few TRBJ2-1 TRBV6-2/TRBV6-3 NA TGTGCCAGCAGTTACACGCCCGTAAATGAGCAGTTCTTC CASSYTPVNEQFF
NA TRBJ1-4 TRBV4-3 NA TGCGCCAGCAGCCAAGATGGTAGAAATGAAAAACTGTTTTTT CASSQDGRNEKLFF
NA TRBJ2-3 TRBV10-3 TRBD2 TGTGCCATATCCGGGACTAGCGGTAGCACAGATACGCAGTATTTT CAISGTSGSTDTQYF
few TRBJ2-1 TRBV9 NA TGTGCCAGCAGCGTAGCAGCCTACAATGAGCAGTTCTTC CASSVAAYNEQFF
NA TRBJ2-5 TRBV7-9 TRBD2 TGTGCCAGCAGCTTATTACGGGGGGGCCTGGAGACCCAGTACTTC CASSLLRGGLETQYF
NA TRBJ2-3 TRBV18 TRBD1 TGTGCCAGCTCACCATCCGGACAGGGTGCGGATACGCAGTATTTT CASSPSGQGADTQYF
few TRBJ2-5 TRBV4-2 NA TGTGCCAGCAGCCAAGAGTGGGGGGAGACCCAGTACTTC CASSQEWGETQYF
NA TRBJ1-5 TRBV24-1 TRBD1 TGTGCCACCGGGACAGGGGGCGATCAGCCCCAGCATTTT CATGTGGDQPQHF
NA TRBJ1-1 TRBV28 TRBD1 TGTGCCAGCAGTCCCCGGGGGACAGGGGAAACTGAAGCTTTCTTT CASSPRGTGETEAFF
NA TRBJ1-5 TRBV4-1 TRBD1 TGCGCCAGCAGCCCGGAACAGGGGTTAGGCAATCAGCCCCAGCATTTT CASSPEQGLGNQPQHF
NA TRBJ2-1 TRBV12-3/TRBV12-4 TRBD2 TGTGCCAGCAGCCCTACTAGCGGGGGGCTCAATGAGCAGTTCTTC CASSPTSGGLNEQFF
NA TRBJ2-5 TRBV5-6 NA TGTGCCAGCAGCTACTCCCTGGCCCAGTACTTC CASSYSLAQYF
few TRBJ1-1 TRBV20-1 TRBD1 TGCAGTGCTAGGCAGGGGGCCACTGAAGCTTTCTTT CSARQGATEAFF
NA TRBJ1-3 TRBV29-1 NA TGCAGCGTTGAAACCAGCTCTGGAAACACCATATATTTT CSVETSSGNTIYF
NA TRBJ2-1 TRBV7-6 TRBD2 TGTGCCAGCAGCCCCCGAGCGGGGGGGGCCACATATGAGCAGTTCTTC CASSPRAGGATYEQFF
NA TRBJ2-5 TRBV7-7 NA TGTGCTAGCAGCGTCGAATTGAGGGAGACCCAGTACTTC CASSVELRETQYF
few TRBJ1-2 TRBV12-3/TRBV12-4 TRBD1 TGTGCCAGCAGTGCTACAGGGGTGGCCTATGGCTACACCTTC CASSATGVAYGYTF
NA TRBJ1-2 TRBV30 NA TGTGCCTGGAGTCTCCCAGCGAGCTCCGGGAGCTACACCTTC CAWSLPASSGSYTF
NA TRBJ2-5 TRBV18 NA TGTGCCAGCTCACCAAGCAGGGGTCAGGAGACCCAGTACTTC CASSPSRGQETQYF
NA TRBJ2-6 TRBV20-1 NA TGCAGTCCCGAGATCCCTGGGGCTAACGTCCTGACTTTC CSPEIPGANVLTF
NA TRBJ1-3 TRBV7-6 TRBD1 TGTGCCAGCAGCACCTACAGGGGTCCCCTCTTGGGAAACACCATATATTTT CASSTYRGPLLGNTIYF
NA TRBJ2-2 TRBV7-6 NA TGTGCCAGCGGAAGGGGGAACACCGGGGAGCTGTTTTTT CASGRGNTGELFF
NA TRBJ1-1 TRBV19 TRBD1 TGTGCCAGTAGACACTTGCGTAGGGGACAGGAATACACTGAAGCTTTCTTT CASRHLRRGQEYTEAFF
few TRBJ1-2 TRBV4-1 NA TGCGCCAGCAGCCAAGATAAGACCCTCTATGGCTACACCTTC CASSQDKTLYGYTF
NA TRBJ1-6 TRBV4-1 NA TGCGCCAGCAGGGGCCGGGCAAGCTCCTATAATTCACCCCTCCACTTT CASRGRASSYNSPLHF
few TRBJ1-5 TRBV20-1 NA TGCAGTGCTAGACCCGGACAGTTTCGCAATCAGCCCCAGCATTTT CSARPGQFRNQPQHF
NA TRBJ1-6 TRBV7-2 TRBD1 TGTGCCAGCAGCTTAGCGGTTACAGGGGATAATTCACCCCTCCACTTT CASSLAVTGDNSPLHF
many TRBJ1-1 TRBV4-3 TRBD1 TGCGCCAGCAGCCAAGAATTACGTGACAGGGCAGCTTTCTTT CASSQELRDRAAFF
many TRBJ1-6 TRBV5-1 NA TGCGCCAGCAGCTTGGGGGCGTCTTACAATTCACCCCTCCACTTT CASSLGASYNSPLHF
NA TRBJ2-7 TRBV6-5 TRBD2 TGTGCCAGCACGGGGGGGTTTAGTAGGTCCTACGAGCAGTACTTC CASTGGFSRSYEQYF
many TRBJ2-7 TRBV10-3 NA TGTGCCATCAGTGCAGGGTTGTGGGAGCAGTACTTC CAISAGLWEQYF